These 5 T cell receptor beta chains share one sample of origin, sequenced in a study of blood T cell repertoires in COVID-19. Assay: immunoSEQ multiplex PCR; the TCRdb copy retains only in-frame clones and omits some. Seen here are about 230,000 clones, approximately 81% observed once, and the top ten hold more than 0.75%. Sample: peripheral blood. Receptors were obtained from a man in his forties or fifties with acute or convalescent COVID-19.

The rearrangement links TRBV5-4 to TRBJ1-1, with D uncertain. V was pared by 3 bases and J by 9 bases, with 9 bases between. The CDR3 contains 11 residues. Germline assignment: CDR1 SGHNT and CDR2 YYREEE (reference sequence). The CDR3 loop reads CASSSEAKAFF. The CDR3 coding sequence is TGTGCCAGCAGCTCAGAGGCAAAAGCTTTCTTT. Together with reference TRBV5-4 and TRBJ1-1, the CDR3 gives the full variable domain: ETGVTQSPTHLIKTRGQQVTLRCSSQSGHNTVSWYQQALGQGPQFIFQYYREEENGRGNFPPRFSGLQFPNYSSELNVNALELDDSALYLCASSSEAKAFFGQGTRLTVV.

Only a few counts were recorded for this clone. This chain uses TRBV14 with TRBJ2-5, with TRBD2 identical over 12 bases. Trimming at V came to 4 bases and at J to 1 base, leaving 4 bases not matched to a gene. The CDR3 has 16 residues. CDR1 SGHDN and CDR2 FVKESK come from the germline V gene. The CDR3 protein is CASSRTSGATQETQYF. CDR3 nucleotides: TGTGCCAGCAGCCGGACTAGCGGGGCGACCCAAGAGACCCAGTACTTC.

This clone was detected only a few times. The genes are TRBV6-5 and TRBJ1-1; D remains ambiguous. Trimming stripped 6 bases from V and 6 bases from J, with 14 bases between. This CDR3 has 13 residues. CDR1 is MNHEY, CDR2 SVGAGI, per germline. The DNA for the CDR3 is TGTGCCAGCAGCCGGAGGTCTCAGGCTGAAGCTTTCTTT. Its translation is CASSRRSQAEAFF.

This sequence joins TRBV3-1 (or the pseudogene TRBV3-2) and TRBJ2-7; 15 nucleotides agree with TRBD2. V trimming: 3 bases; J trimming: 6 bases; junction bases outside the gene matches: 3. CDR1 and CDR2 from the germline V gene are LGHDT and YNNKEL (reference sequence). CDR3 length: 15 amino acids. This chain's CDR3 is CASSQGLAGGREQYF. CDR3 DNA sequence: TGTGCCAGCAGCCAGGGACTAGCGGGGGGCCGCGAGCAGTACTTC.

The sample holds one count of this clone. This chain uses TRBV5-4 with TRBJ1-2, with 9 positions matching TRBD1. V was pared by 5 bases and J by 3 bases, with 5 bases of the junction left unmatched. Germline CDR1 SGHNT, CDR2 YYREEE (reference sequence). This CDR3 is built from 14 residues. This CDR3 reads CASSSTGGYYGYTF. Written as DNA, the CDR3 is TGTGCCAGCAGTTCGACAGGGGGATACTATGGCTACACCTTC.